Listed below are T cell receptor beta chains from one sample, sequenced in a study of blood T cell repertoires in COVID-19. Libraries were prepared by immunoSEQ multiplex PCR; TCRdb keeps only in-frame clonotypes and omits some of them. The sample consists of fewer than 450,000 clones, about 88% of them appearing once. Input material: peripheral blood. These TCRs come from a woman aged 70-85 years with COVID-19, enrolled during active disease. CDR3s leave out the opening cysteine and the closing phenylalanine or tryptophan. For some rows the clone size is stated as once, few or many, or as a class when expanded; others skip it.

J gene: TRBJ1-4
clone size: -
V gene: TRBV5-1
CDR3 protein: ASSRKNEEKLF

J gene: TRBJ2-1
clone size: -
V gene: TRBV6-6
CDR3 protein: ASSSLAGVYNEQF

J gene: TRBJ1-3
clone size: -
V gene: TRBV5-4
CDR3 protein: ASSLSGGNTIY

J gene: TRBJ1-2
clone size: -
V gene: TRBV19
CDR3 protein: ASSIDQNDGYT

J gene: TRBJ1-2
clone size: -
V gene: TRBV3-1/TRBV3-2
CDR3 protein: ASSLTGTDYGYT

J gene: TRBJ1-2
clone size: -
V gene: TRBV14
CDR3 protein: ASSPGTANYGYT

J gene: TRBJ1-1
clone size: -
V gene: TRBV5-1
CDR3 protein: ASSAAFAEAF

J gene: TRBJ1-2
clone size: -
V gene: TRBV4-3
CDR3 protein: ASSQDIGRANYGYT

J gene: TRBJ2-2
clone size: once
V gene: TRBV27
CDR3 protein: ASSLRGVNTGELF

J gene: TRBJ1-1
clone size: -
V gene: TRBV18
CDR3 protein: ASSPQDSGIFAEAF

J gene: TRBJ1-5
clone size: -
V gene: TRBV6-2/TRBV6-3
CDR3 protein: ASSYTGSIGNQPQH

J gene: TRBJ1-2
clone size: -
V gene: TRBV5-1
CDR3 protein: ASSLRPRGPDYGYT